This T cell receptor (beta chain) was obtained from a study of Ad26.COV2.S vaccination and SARS-CoV-2 variants. Study information: Into the muscle, Ad26.COV2.S was dosed once or twice, 56 days apart.

The treatment here: around 19 received Ad26.COV2.S at low or high dose, single or two shots; five or six received placebo; per-sample allocation not given. The samples date from day 63 after the first vaccine or placebo injection. An adult aged 18-55 years in Boston served as the donor. This clone was found once. TCRdb's table, derived via immunoSEQ multiplex PCR, lists solely in-frame clones and lacks some. The data hold some 450,000 clones, with roughly 91% observed a single time. CDR1 and CDR2 (germline): SGHTA, FQGNSA. V dropped 3 bases and J dropped 0 bases, with 12 bases sitting between them. The CDR3 extends over 15 amino acids.

The TCR sequence derives from a person between 18 and 65 years old who received the Ad26.COV2.S COVID-19 vaccine or a placebo. The chain employs TRBV7-2 and TRBJ2-7; the D is unclear. The sequences come from peripheral blood, collected in a trial of Ad26.COV2.S vaccine versus placebo. CDR3 DNA: TGTGCCAGCAGCTTGGGGTCCGTAAGCTCCTACGAGCAGTACTTC. Protein product: CASSLGSVSSYEQYF.